This TCR beta chain was observed in a study of OX40 agonist ivuxolimab in advanced cancers. The study's findings and limits: Individuals who were partial responders at 0.1-3.0 mg/kg had clonal expansion that ranked among the lowest. Blood T cells, both CD4+ and CD8+, expanded clonally by week 6 at 0.1 to 3.0 mg/kg. Averaged across samples, CD8+ T cells carried more expanded clones than CD4+ did.

The CDR3 is 13 amino acids. Germline lookup yields CDR1 MNHNS and CDR2 SASEGT. The ends were cut back, 0 bases at V and 8 bases at J, with 10 bases in the middle. Some clones are missing from TCRdb's copy, which holds only in-frame ones; the method was immunoSEQ multiplex PCR. Of around 100,000 clones listed, approximately 87% are singletons. Comments on this clone: Antigen specificity is unknown.

The sequence was obtained from an adult with an advanced solid tumor such as melanoma, head and neck, liver or kidney cancer. The sequenced sample was CD4+ or CD8+ T cells sorted from blood, obtained in a trial of the OX40 agonist ivuxolimab. J is TRBJ1-2 and V is TRBV6-1; no definite D call. The CDR3: CASSEAGGGGYTF. CDR3 nucleotides: TGTGCCAGCAGTGAAGCGGGAGGAGGCGGCTACACCTTC.